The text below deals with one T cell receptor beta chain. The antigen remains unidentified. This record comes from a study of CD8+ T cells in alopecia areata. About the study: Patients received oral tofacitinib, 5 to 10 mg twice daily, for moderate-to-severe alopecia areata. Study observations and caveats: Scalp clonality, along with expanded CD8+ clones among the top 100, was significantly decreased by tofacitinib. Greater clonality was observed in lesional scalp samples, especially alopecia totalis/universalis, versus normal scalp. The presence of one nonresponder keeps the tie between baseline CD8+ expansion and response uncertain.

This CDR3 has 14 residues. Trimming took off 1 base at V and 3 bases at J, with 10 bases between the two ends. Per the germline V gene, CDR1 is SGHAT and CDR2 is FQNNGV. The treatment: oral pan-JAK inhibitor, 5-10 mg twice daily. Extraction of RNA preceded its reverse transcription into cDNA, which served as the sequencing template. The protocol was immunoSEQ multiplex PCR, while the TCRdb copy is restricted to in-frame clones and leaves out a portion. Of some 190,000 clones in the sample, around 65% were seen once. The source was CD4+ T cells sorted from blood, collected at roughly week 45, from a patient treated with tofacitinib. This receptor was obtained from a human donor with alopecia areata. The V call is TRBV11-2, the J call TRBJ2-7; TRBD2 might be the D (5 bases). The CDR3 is CASSLGTAGYEQYF. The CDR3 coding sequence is TGTGCCAGCAGCTTAGGGACCGCGGGCTACGAGCAGTACTTC.